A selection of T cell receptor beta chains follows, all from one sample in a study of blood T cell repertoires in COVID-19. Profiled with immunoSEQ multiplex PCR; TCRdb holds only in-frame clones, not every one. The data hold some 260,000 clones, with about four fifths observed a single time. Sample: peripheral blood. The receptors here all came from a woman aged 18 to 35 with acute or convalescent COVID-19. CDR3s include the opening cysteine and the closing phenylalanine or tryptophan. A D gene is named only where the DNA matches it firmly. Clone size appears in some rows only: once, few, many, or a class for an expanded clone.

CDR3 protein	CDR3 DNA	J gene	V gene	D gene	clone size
CAWSTGNDGYTF	TGTGCCTGGAGCACAGGGAATGATGGCTACACCTTC	TRBJ1-2	TRBV30	NA	once
CASSERAGKNQPQHF	TGTGCCAGCAGTGAGAGGGCAGGAAAAAATCAGCCCCAGCATTTT	TRBJ1-5	TRBV2	NA	NA
CASSYSVYSEQYF	TGTGCCAGCAGTTACTCGGTCTACTCCGAGCAGTACTTC	TRBJ2-7	TRBV6-2/TRBV6-3	NA	NA
CASSLFSGELFF	TGTGCCAGCAGCTTGTTCTCCGGGGAGCTGTTTTTT	TRBJ2-2	TRBV5-8	NA	NA
CASSPGREGAYNEQFF	TGTGCCAGCTCACCCGGGCGGGAGGGAGCCTACAATGAGCAGTTCTTC	TRBJ2-1	TRBV18	TRBD2	NA
CASSDQYGALQFF	TGTGCCAGCAGCGATCAGTACGGAGCGTTACAGTTCTTC	TRBJ2-1	TRBV12-3/TRBV12-4	NA	NA
CASSQDLGQGYNQPQHF	TGCGCCAGCAGCCAAGATTTGGGCCAGGGTTACAATCAGCCCCAGCATTTT	TRBJ1-5	TRBV4-1	NA	NA
CAISDGQGGTGELFF	TGTGCCATCAGTGACGGACAGGGAGGCACCGGGGAGCTGTTTTTT	TRBJ2-2	TRBV10-3	TRBD1	NA
CASTRRVGDYGYTF	TGTGCCAGCACTCGGAGGGTGGGTGACTATGGCTACACCTTC	TRBJ1-2	TRBV27	NA	NA
CASSLGTSNTEAFF	TGCGCCAGCAGCTTGGGGACATCGAACACTGAAGCTTTCTTT	TRBJ1-1	TRBV5-1	NA	NA
CASSLDRPGGTEAFF	TGTGCCAGCAGCTTAGACCGGCCAGGAGGAACTGAAGCTTTCTTT	TRBJ1-1	TRBV7-8	NA	NA
CASSPKQGATEAFF	TGCGCCAGCAGCCCGAAACAGGGGGCCACTGAAGCTTTCTTT	TRBJ1-1	TRBV5-1	TRBD1	NA
CAISESIGGNQPQHF	TGTGCCATCAGTGAGTCGATTGGGGGGAATCAGCCCCAGCATTTT	TRBJ1-5	TRBV10-3	NA	NA
CASSLTSGGFYNEQFF	TGTGCCAGCAGCTTGACTAGCGGAGGGTTTTACAATGAGCAGTTCTTC	TRBJ2-1	TRBV9	TRBD2	NA
CASSQEHGTYEQYF	TGCGCCAGCAGCCAAGAACATGGCACCTACGAGCAGTACTTC	TRBJ2-7	TRBV4-3	NA	NA
CAWNDGTGPNSPLHF	TGTGCCTGGAATGACGGGACAGGGCCTAATTCACCCCTCCACTTT	TRBJ1-6	TRBV30	TRBD1	NA
CASSYGTGLPVEQYF	TGTGCCAGCAGTTACGGGACAGGGTTGCCCGTCGAGCAGTACTTC	TRBJ2-7	TRBV6-5	TRBD1	NA
CASSPPPLGNEQFF	TGTGCCAGCAGTCCCCCCCCACTAGGAAACGAGCAGTTCTTC	TRBJ2-1	TRBV11-2	NA	once
CASGLGGKLFF	TGTGCCAGCGGCCTAGGAGGAAAACTGTTTTTT	TRBJ1-4	TRBV5-4	NA	NA
CASSQQGAGYTF	TGTGCCAGCAGTCAACAGGGGGCAGGCTACACCTTC	TRBJ1-2	TRBV12-3/TRBV12-4	TRBD1	NA
CAISADRDRQPQHF	TGTGCCATCAGCGCAGACAGGGATCGTCAGCCCCAGCATTTT	TRBJ1-5	TRBV10-3	TRBD1	NA
CASRGTGGYEQYF	TGTGCCAGCAGAGGGACAGGGGGATACGAGCAGTACTTC	TRBJ2-7	TRBV6-5	TRBD1	NA
CASSFGEGGIDEQFF	TGTGCCAGCAGTTTTGGCGAGGGAGGCATCGATGAGCAGTTCTTC	TRBJ2-1	TRBV28	NA	NA
CASSYPGTAASYEQYF	TGTGCCAGCAGTTACCCCGGGACAGCAGCATCCTACGAGCAGTACTTC	TRBJ2-7	TRBV6-2/TRBV6-3	TRBD1	NA
CASSFGQLEAFF	TGTGCCAGCAGTTTTGGACAGCTTGAAGCTTTCTTT	TRBJ1-1	TRBV28	NA	NA
CASSQGTGVTDTQYF	TGCGCCAGCAGCCAAGGGACAGGAGTTACAGATACGCAGTATTTT	TRBJ2-3	TRBV4-3	TRBD1	NA
CASSLSNAGNEQFF	TGTGCCAGCAGTCTATCAAACGCGGGCAATGAGCAGTTCTTC	TRBJ2-1	TRBV6-2/TRBV6-3	NA	NA
CASSMLATGELFF	TGTGCCAGTAGTATGTTAGCGACCGGGGAGCTGTTTTTT	TRBJ2-2	TRBV19	NA	NA
CASSLPGTGSSTDTQYF	TGTGCCAGCAGCTTACCCGGGACAGGCTCTAGCACAGATACGCAGTATTTT	TRBJ2-3	TRBV7-9	TRBD1	NA
CASGLVYNEQFF	TGCGCCAGCGGACTGGTCTACAATGAGCAGTTCTTC	TRBJ2-1	TRBV5-1	NA	NA
CASSPGEDTQYF	TGTGCCAGCTCACCCGGTGAAGATACGCAGTATTTT	TRBJ2-3	TRBV18	NA	NA
CASTTGGGSYGYTF	TGTGCCAGCACAACAGGCGGGGGGTCCTATGGCTACACCTTC	TRBJ1-2	TRBV5-5	NA	NA
CASAPVGAPYEQYF	TGTGCCAGCGCCCCGGTGGGGGCACCCTACGAGCAGTACTTC	TRBJ2-7	TRBV5-6	NA	NA